The clone carrying this T cell receptor beta chain has just one count. The authors' processing: Using reference gene primer amplification, nucleated cell counts were estimated. Assay used: immunoSEQ multiplex PCR; TCRdb lists only in-frame clones, some missing. For V, J and clone size, that table is used; D and trimming come from the DNA. This table has about 96,000 clones, about 87% appearing once. These data originate in a study of blood T cell repertoires in COVID-19. Across the study: The United States, Italy and Spain supplied acute and convalescent COVID-19 samples. T cells, B-cell-depleted T cells, or PBMCs provided the cDNA or gDNA that served as material.

This CDR3 comprises 14 residues. Germline loops: CDR1 SGHRS, CDR2 YFSETQ. J was trimmed by 3 bases and V by 4 bases; bases with no gene match: 6. Recruited during active infection, patients (from Seattle) were subsequently followed longitudinally. The chain carries TRBV5-1 and TRBJ1-2; 7 positions agree with TRBD1. The sequence came from a human donor with COVID-19, enrolled during active disease. The donor label of this sample is uncertain. The sample consisted of peripheral blood. CDR3 amino acids: CASSTSTGDYGYTF. CDR3 coding DNA: TGCGCCAGCAGCACCTCAACAGGGGACTATGGCTACACCTTC.